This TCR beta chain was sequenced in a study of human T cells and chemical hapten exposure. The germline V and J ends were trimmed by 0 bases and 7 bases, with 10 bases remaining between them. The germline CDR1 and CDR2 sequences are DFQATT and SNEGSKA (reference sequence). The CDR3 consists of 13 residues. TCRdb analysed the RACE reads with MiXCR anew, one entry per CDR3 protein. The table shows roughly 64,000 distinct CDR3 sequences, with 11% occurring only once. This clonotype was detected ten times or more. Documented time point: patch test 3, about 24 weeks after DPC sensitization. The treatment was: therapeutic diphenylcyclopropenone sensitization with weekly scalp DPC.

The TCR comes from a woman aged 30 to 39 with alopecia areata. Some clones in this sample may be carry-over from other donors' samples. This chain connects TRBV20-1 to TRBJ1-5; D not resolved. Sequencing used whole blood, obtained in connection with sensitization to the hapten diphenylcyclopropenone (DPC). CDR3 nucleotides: TGCAGTGCTAGAGATACGGGGTCCCAGCCCCAGCATTTT. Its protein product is CSARDTGSQPQHF.